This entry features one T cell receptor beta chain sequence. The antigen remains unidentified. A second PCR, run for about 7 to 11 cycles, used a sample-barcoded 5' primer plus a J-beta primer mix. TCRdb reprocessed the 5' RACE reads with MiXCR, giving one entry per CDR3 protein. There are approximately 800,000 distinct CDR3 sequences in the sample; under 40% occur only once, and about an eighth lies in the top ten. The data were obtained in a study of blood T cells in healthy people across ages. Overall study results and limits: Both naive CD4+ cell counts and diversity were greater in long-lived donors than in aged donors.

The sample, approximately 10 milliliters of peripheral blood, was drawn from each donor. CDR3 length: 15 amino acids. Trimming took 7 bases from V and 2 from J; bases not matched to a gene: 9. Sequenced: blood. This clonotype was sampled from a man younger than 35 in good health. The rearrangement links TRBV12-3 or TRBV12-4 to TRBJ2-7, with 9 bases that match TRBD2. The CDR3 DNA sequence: TGTGCCAGCACCCCCCAAGCGGGAGGACCCTACGAGCAGTACTTC. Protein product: CASTPQAGGPYEQYF.